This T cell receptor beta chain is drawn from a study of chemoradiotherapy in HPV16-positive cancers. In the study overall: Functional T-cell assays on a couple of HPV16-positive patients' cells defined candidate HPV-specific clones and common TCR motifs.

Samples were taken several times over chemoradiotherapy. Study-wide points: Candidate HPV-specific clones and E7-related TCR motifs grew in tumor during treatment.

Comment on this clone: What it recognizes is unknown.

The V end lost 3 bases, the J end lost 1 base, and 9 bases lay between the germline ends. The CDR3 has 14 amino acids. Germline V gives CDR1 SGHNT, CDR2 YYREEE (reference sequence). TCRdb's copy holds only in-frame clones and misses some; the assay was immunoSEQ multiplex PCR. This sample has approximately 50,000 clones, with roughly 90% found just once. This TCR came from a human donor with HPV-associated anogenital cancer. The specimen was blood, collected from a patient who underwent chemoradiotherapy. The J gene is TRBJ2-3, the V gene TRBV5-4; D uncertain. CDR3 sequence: CASSSPSGTDTQYF. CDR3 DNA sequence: TGTGCCAGCAGCTCGCCCAGTGGCACAGATACGCAGTATTTT.